This entry lists 32 T cell receptor beta chains sequenced from one sample in a study of shared clonotypes between healthy human individuals. The protocol was immunoSEQ multiplex PCR, while the TCRdb copy is restricted to in-frame clones and leaves out a portion. The data hold over a million clones, with 98% observed a single time. Material for sequencing was naive CD4+ T cells sorted from blood. The sample's subset: CD45RA+ positively selected. Every receptor here comes from a man between 25 and 39 years old in good health.

The chain has TRBV11-2 and TRBJ1-3; the match to TRBD1 covers 9 bases. Trimming removed 5 bases from V and 2 bases from J; junction bases left unmatched: 16. Germline CDR1 and CDR2: SGHAT and FQNNGV. This CDR3 has 19 amino acids. Here the CDR3 reads CASSPRDRVSFWAGNTIYF. The CDR3, as DNA: TGTGCCAGCAGCCCCCGGGACAGGGTTTCCTTCTGGGCTGGAAACACCATATATTTT.

The chain recombines TRBV4-1 with TRBJ1-5; D is unresolved. This CDR3 has 16 amino acids. The V end was cut by 3 bases, the J end by 4 bases, with 16 bases between. Germline CDR1 reads MGHRA; CDR2 reads YSYEKL. The CDR3 protein is CASSQPHPGQNQPQHF. DNA of the CDR3: TGCGCCAGCAGCCAGCCGCACCCGGGTCAGAATCAGCCCCAGCATTTT.

About this clone: The same CDR3 also results from other DNA sequences found in this sample. The J gene is TRBJ2-2, the V gene TRBV5-1, with no clear D. The ends were cut back, 0 bases at V and 0 bases at J, with 6 bases in the middle. Germline V lookup: CDR1 SGHRS, CDR2 YFSETQ. There are 15 residues in the CDR3. The CDR3 protein is CASSLARTNTGELFF. CDR3 sequence (DNA): TGCGCCAGCAGCTTGGCACGCACGAACACCGGGGAGCTGTTTTTT.

The chain joins TRBV19 to TRBJ1-3; D not resolved. The CDR3 is 17 residues long. CDR1 is LNHDA, CDR2 SQIVND, per germline (reference sequence). Deletions cut 5 bases from V and 5 bases from J, with 22 bases between. For the CDR3, the DNA is TGTGCCAGTAGTGCCCGCCACGGACGAGAGATCCGAAACACCATATATTTT. It is translated as CASSARHGREIRNTIYF. Full variable domain (rest looked up from reference TRBV19 and TRBJ1-3): DGGITQSPKYLFRKEGQNVTLSCEQNLNHDAMYWYRQDPGQGLRLIYYSQIVNDFQKGDIAEGYSVSREKKESFPLTVTSAQKNPTAFYLCASSARHGREIRNTIYFGEGSWLTVV.

The J gene is TRBJ2-7, the V gene TRBV21-1; whether TRBD1, the table's D call, matches the DNA was not checked. TRBV21-1 represents a pseudogene. The CDR3 length is 14 residues. The CDR3 nucleotides are TGTGCCAGCAGCACCCGGGACAGGGGCCACGAGCAGTACTTC. Its protein is CASSTRDRGHEQYF.

The chain is built from TRBV6-6 and TRBJ1-2, with D unclear. V was cut by 5 bases and J by 6 bases, with 13 bases left in between. This CDR3 region has 13 residues. Germline CDR1 is MNHNY and CDR2 is SVGAGI (reference sequence). CDR3: CASSHKVGNGYTF. The CDR3 nucleotides are TGTGCCAGCAGTCACAAGGTGGGAAATGGCTACACCTTC.

V is TRBV5-8 and J is TRBJ2-6, with D hard to call. Germline CDR1 SGHTS, CDR2 YDEGEE. Trimming removed 0 bases from V and 4 bases from J, with 14 bases in between. The CDR3 runs to 17 residues. This CDR3 is CASSLGPVGSGANVLTF. The CDR3 region has the DNA TGTGCCAGCAGCTTGGGCCCCGTGGGGTCCGGGGCCAACGTCCTGACTTTC.

This clone was seen once. This sequence joins TRBV27 and TRBJ2-3; TRBD2 matches at 9 bases. Germline CDR1 is MNHEY and CDR2 is SMNVEV (reference sequence). The CDR3 contains 17 residues. Trimming cost V 4 bases and J 2 bases; bases outside gene matches: 10. CDR3 DNA sequence: TGTGCCAGCAGTTCGACTAAAGCGGGAGGCCACACAGATACGCAGTATTTT. The encoded protein is CASSSTKAGGHTDTQYF.

V and J are TRBV28 and TRBJ2-7, with 7 bases fitting TRBD1. This CDR3 has 16 amino acids. Unmatched junction bases numbered 13, after V lost 4 bases and J lost 4 bases. In germline, CDR1 is MDHEN, CDR2 SYDVKM. CDR3 in DNA: TGTGCCAGCAGTTCCACTCGACAGGGAAACGAGTACGAGCAGTACTTC. Amino acid sequence: CASSSTRQGNEYEQYF. The variable domain in full, completed from reference TRBV28 and TRBJ2-7, reads DVKVTQSSRYLVKRTGEKVFLECVQDMDHENMFWYRQDPGLGLRLIYFSYDVKMKEKGDIPEGYSVSREKKERFSLILESASTNQTSMYLCASSSTRQGNEYEQYFGPGTRLTVT.

The table lists this clone with a count of one. This sequence joins TRBV28 and TRBJ2-7; 13 bases fit TRBD2. CDR3 length: 14 amino acids. V lost 5 bases, J lost 5 bases, and 3 bases stayed unmatched. Germline CDR1 MDHEN, CDR2 SYDVKM. The CDR3 region is CASSRTSGSHEQYF. DNA for the CDR3: TGTGCCAGCAGTAGGACTAGCGGGAGCCACGAGCAGTACTTC.

The chain uses TRBV19 and TRBJ2-2, with D unclear. Trimming shortened V by 4 bases and J by 1 base, and 7 bases separated the two germline ends. This CDR3 contains 14 residues. Looked up from germline, CDR1 is LNHDA and CDR2 is SQIVND (reference sequence). The CDR3 is CASSTLQNTGELFF. The CDR3 nucleotides are TGTGCCAGTAGTACCCTACAGAACACCGGGGAGCTGTTTTTT.

The chain combines TRBV14 with TRBJ2-1; the match to TRBD2 covers 9 bases. V was clipped by 4 bases and J by 7 bases; unmatched bases: 8. Germline V gene sequence: CDR1 SGHDN, CDR2 FVKESK. The CDR3 is made up of 15 amino acids. The CDR3 nucleotides read TGTGCCAGCAGCCGCTTTAGCGGGAGTCCGAATGAGCAGTTCTTC. Its protein product is CASSRFSGSPNEQFF. The variable domain in full, completed from reference TRBV14 and TRBJ2-1, reads EAGVTQFPSHSVIEKGQTVTLRCDPISGHDNLYWYRRVMGKEIKFLLHFVKESKQDESGMPNNRFLAERTGGTYSTLKVQPAELEDSGVYFCASSRFSGSPNEQFFGPGTRLTVL.

V and J are TRBV5-1 and TRBJ1-2; tentative D call: TRBD1 (5 bases). The CDR3 sequence is 12 residues long. Germline V gene lookup returns CDR1 SGHRS and CDR2 YFSETQ. The ends were cut back, 4 bases at V and 7 bases at J, with 11 bases in the middle. The CDR3 loop is CASSPEGTGYTF. CDR3 nucleotide sequence: TGCGCCAGCAGCCCGGAGGGGACTGGCTACACCTTC.

This rearrangement joins TRBV2 to TRBJ2-5; tentative D call: TRBD1 (5 bases). The CDR3 spans 14 residues. Trimming pared 7 bases from V and 5 bases from J, leaving 17 bases between. The germline V gene encodes CDR1 SNHLY and CDR2 FYNNEI. This CDR3 is CASNGAYTPETQYF. Written as DNA, the CDR3 is TGTGCCAGCAATGGGGCTTACACACCGGAGACCCAGTACTTC.

For this clone: An end of the junction does not agree with germline; a read error may underlie this. The chain uses TRBV7-7 and TRBJ2-2; tentatively, D is TRBD1 or TRBD2 (6 bases each). CDR1 is SSHAT, CDR2 FNYEAQ, per germline (reference sequence). The CDR3 is made up of 14 amino acids. CDR3 nucleotide sequence: TGTGCTAGCAGTTCCGTGGGGGGCCCCGGGGAGCTGTTTTTT. It encodes CASSSVGGPGELFF. The complete variable domain, with remaining parts taken from reference TRBV7-7 and TRBJ2-2, reads GAGVSQSPRYKVTKRGQDVTLRCDPISSHATLYWYQQALGQGPEFLTYFNYEAQPDKSGLPSDRFSAERPEGSISTLTIQRTEQRDSAMYRCASSSVGGPGELFFGEGSRLTVL.

V usage is TRBV27 and J usage is TRBJ2-1; 9 bases align to TRBD1. V gave up 4 bases and J gave up 5 bases; unmatched junction bases: 3. CDR3 size: 14 residues. Germline V gives CDR1 MNHEY, CDR2 SMNVEV (reference sequence). CDR3 amino acids: CASSYRGPDNEQFF. The CDR3 DNA follows: TGTGCCAGCAGTTACAGGGGGCCCGACAATGAGCAGTTCTTC.

CDR3 in DNA: TGTGCCAGCTCACCCTGGACTAGCGGGAGTTCCTTCCACAATGAGCAGTTCTTC. It encodes CASSPWTSGSSFHNEQFF. The chain is built from TRBV18 and TRBJ2-1, with TRBD2 identical over 13 bases. With 3 bases clipped from V and 5 bases from J, the junction kept 10 bases outside the gene matches. The CDR3 has 18 residues. Per germline, CDR1 KGHSH and CDR2 LQKENI.

The chain links TRBV11-3 to TRBJ2-3; 9 bases fit TRBD2. The V gene end was trimmed by 3 bases and the J gene end by 2 bases; junction bases not matched to a gene: 3. Germline CDR1 SGHNT, CDR2 YENEEA. The CDR3 is 15 residues long. CDR3 DNA: TGTGCCAGCAGCTTTAGCGGGAGTAACACAGATACGCAGTATTTT. Protein product: CASSFSGSNTDTQYF.

This CDR3 reads CASSSYRGAEAFF. In nucleotides, the CDR3 is TGCGCCAGCAGCTCGTACAGGGGGGCTGAAGCTTTCTTT. The V gene is TRBV5-1, the J gene TRBJ1-1; TRBD1 matches at 8 bases. Trimming removed 3 bases from V and 6 bases from J; junction bases left unmatched: 4. The length of the CDR3 is 13 residues. Germline V CDR1 and CDR2: SGHRS, YFSETQ.

V is TRBV5-4 and J is TRBJ2-5; 7 bases map to TRBD2. The V and J ends lost 4 bases and 2 bases, in that order; junction bases with no gene match: 8. CDR3 length equals 15 residues. Germline CDR1 reads SGHNT; CDR2 reads YYREEE (reference sequence). CDR3 nucleotide sequence: TGTGCCAGCAGCCTGGGGGGGTCTAATCAAGAGACCCAGTACTTC. Translation gives CASSLGGSNQETQYF. Using reference TRBV5-4 and TRBJ2-5 for the parts outside the CDR3, the full variable domain is ETGVTQSPTHLIKTRGQQVTLRCSSQSGHNTVSWYQQALGQGPQFIFQYYREEENGRGNFPPRFSGLQFPNYSSELNVNALELDDSALYLCASSLGGSNQETQYFGPGTRLLVL.

The chain carries TRBV28 and TRBJ2-1; D gene uncertain. The germline V gene has CDR1 MDHEN and CDR2 SYDVKM. The CDR3 consists of 11 residues. Between the trimmed V and J ends, which lost 2 bases and 8 bases, there was a span of 4 bases. The CDR3 region is CASSLIYEQFF. As DNA, the CDR3 is TGTGCCAGCAGTTTAATCTATGAGCAGTTCTTC.

V and J are TRBV5-1 and TRBJ2-3, with 14 positions matching TRBD2. V lost 3 bases to trimming and J lost 4 bases; unmatched junction nucleotides: 4. This CDR3 comprises 16 residues. From germline, CDR1 is SGHRS and CDR2 YFSETQ. CDR3 sequence (DNA): TGCGCCAGCAGCTCGGGACTAGCGGGAGTTTCAGATACGCAGTATTTT. Protein product: CASSSGLAGVSDTQYF.

The rearrangement uses TRBV2 and TRBJ1-4; perhaps TRBD1 as D (5 bases). Germline CDR1 SNHLY, CDR2 FYNNEI. The CDR3 is 15 amino acids. With 5 bases removed from V and 3 bases from J, the gap between germline ends came to 13 bases. The CDR3 nucleotides are TGTGCCAGCAGTATGAGGGGTATCCCTAATGAAAAACTGTTTTTT. It specifies CASSMRGIPNEKLFF. Drawing the rest from reference TRBV2 and TRBJ1-4, the complete variable domain is EPEVTQTPSHQVTQMGQEVILRCVPISNHLYFYWYRQILGQKVEFLVSFYNNEISEKSEIFDDQFSVERPDGSNFTLKIRSTKLEDSAMYFCASSMRGIPNEKLFFGSGTQLSVL.

The chain uses TRBV9 and TRBJ2-7; D may match TRBD1 or TRBD2 (5 bases each). CDR3 length: 15 residues. The germline V gene encodes CDR1 SGDLS and CDR2 YYNGEE. Trimming removed 5 bases from V and 4 bases from J, with 19 bases in between. CDR3 protein: CASSAEGWTTYEQYF. CDR3 sequence (DNA): TGTGCCAGCAGTGCAGAGGGCTGGACAACTTACGAGCAGTACTTC.

This rearrangement joins TRBV18 to TRBJ2-3, with 14 bases fitting TRBD2. This CDR3 has 16 amino acids. V gave up 3 bases and J gave up 4 bases; unmatched junction bases: 3. Germline assignment: CDR1 KGHSH and CDR2 LQKENI. The CDR3 protein is CASSPGLAGGADTQYF. The CDR3 DNA sequence: TGTGCCAGCTCACCCGGACTAGCGGGAGGAGCAGATACGCAGTATTTT.

This chain connects TRBV13 to TRBJ2-7, with 9 bases fitting TRBD1. Per the germline V gene, CDR1 is PRHDT and CDR2 is FYEKMQ (reference sequence). This CDR3 is 15 amino acids long. The V and J ends lost 4 bases and 3 bases, in that order; junction bases with no gene match: 7. CDR3 loop: CASSSTDRGGYEQYF. The CDR3 bases are TGTGCCAGCAGCTCGACGGACAGGGGTGGCTACGAGCAGTACTTC. Based on the CDR3 plus reference TRBV13 and TRBJ2-7, the full variable domain is AAGVIQSPRHLIKEKRETATLKCYPIPRHDTVYWYQQGPGQDPQFLISFYEKMQSDKGSIPDRFSAQQFSDYHSELNMSSLELGDSALYFCASSSTDRGGYEQYFGPGTRLTVT.

Concerning this clone itself: This specimen includes other DNA sequences encoding the same CDR3. V gene TRBV29-1 combines with J gene TRBJ2-5; weak D call: TRBD1 (6 bases). The CDR3 loop spans 12 amino acids. V was shortened by 4 bases and J by 1 base, with 7 bases between the two germline ends. CDR1 SQVTM and CDR2 ANQGSEA come from the germline V gene. DNA of the CDR3: TGCAGCGTTGGGACAGCCCAAGAGACCCAGTACTTC. This encodes CSVGTAQETQYF. Drawing the rest from reference TRBV29-1 and TRBJ2-5, the complete variable domain is SAVISQKPSRDICQRGTSLTIQCQVDSQVTMMFWYRQQPGQSLTLIATANQGSEATYESGFVIDKFPISRPNLTFSTLTVSNMSPEDSSIYLCSVGTAQETQYFGPGTRLLVL.

The chain recombines TRBV29-1 with TRBJ2-7, with 9 bases fitting TRBD1. This CDR3 has 13 residues. V shed 4 bases and J 6 bases; nucleotides not matched to a gene: 7. The germline V gene encodes CDR1 SQVTM and CDR2 ANQGSEA. DNA for the CDR3: TGCAGCGTTGTGGGGACAGGGCCGCTCGAGCAGTACTTC. Translation: CSVVGTGPLEQYF.

The chain is built from TRBV6-5 and TRBJ2-3; 8 bases fit TRBD1. The germline V gene has CDR1 MNHEY and CDR2 SVGAGI. J was trimmed by 1 base and V by 7 bases; bases with no gene match: 4. The CDR3 loop spans 14 amino acids. CDR3 sequence: CASNQDRGTDTQYF. Written as DNA, the CDR3 is TGTGCCAGCAACCAGGACAGGGGCACAGATACGCAGTATTTT.

This sequence joins TRBV6-4 and TRBJ2-4; 7 positions match TRBD1. In germline, CDR1 is MRHNA, CDR2 SNTAGT. The CDR3 contains 14 residues. Trimming took 9 bases from V and 0 from J; bases not matched to a gene: 5. The CDR3 sequence: CAREDRTAKNIQYF. In DNA, the CDR3 is TGTGCCAGAGAGGACAGGACAGCCAAAAACATTCAGTACTTC.

The chain has TRBV19 and TRBJ1-4; weak D call: TRBD1 (5 bases). The germline V and J ends were trimmed by 5 bases and 4 bases, with 17 bases remaining between them. Germline CDR1 and CDR2: LNHDA and SQIVND (reference sequence). CDR3 size: 16 residues. Here the CDR3 DNA reads TGTGCCAGTAGTCCTACGGGACCCGGATATAATGAAAAACTGTTTTTT. Its protein product is CASSPTGPGYNEKLFF.

V is TRBV15 and J is TRBJ2-1, with 8 bases identical to TRBD1. This CDR3 has 16 amino acids. The V and J ends lost 7 bases and 4 bases, in that order; junction bases with no gene match: 12. Germline V gives CDR1 LNHNV, CDR2 YYDKDF (reference sequence). The CDR3 region is CATKSDRTGRYNEQFF. The DNA for the CDR3 is TGTGCCACCAAGTCCGACAGGACAGGGAGGTACAATGAGCAGTTCTTC.